Sequencing of this T cell receptor beta chain was carried out in a study of control samples from healthy donors and cancer patients. This CDR3 comprises 14 residues. Germline lookup yields CDR1 SGHRS and CDR2 YFSETQ. Trimming at V came to 7 bases and at J to 12 bases, leaving 13 bases not matched to a gene. Sequenced by immunoSEQ multiplex PCR; TCRdb stores in-frame clones only, minus some. The repertoire consists of 68,000 or so clones, with under 85% occurring once and the leading ten covering 15% to 17%. The chain uses TRBV5-1 and TRBJ2-7; TRBD2 matches at 13 bases. This sequence originates from a man in his sixties in good health. Sequencing was carried out using blood. The CDR3 DNA reads TGCGCCAGCGCCGCTTCCGGGACTAGCGGGATCGGGTACTTC. This sequence encodes CASAASGTSGIGYF.